The rows below give T cell receptor beta chains drawn from one sample of a study of Graves' ophthalmopathy and Graves' hyperthyroidism. MiXCR was run by TCRdb on the multiplex PCR reads, yielding one entry per CDR3 protein. The sample has more than 300,000 distinct CDR3 sequences; over 15% are singletons. Sequencing was carried out using peripheral blood. The source of these receptors is a young woman with stable Graves' hyperthyroidism. Both conserved end residues are part of each CDR3. The D gene is left open where the match is weak. Clone sizes are given selectively: once, few, many, or a class where the clone is expanded.

D	V	size	J	CDR3	DNA
TRBD1	TRBV5-1	many	TRBJ1-1	CASSLVGQRSMNTEAFF	TGCGCCAGCAGCTTGGTGGGACAGAGATCTATGAACACTGAAGCTTTCTTT
NA	TRBV10-3	few	TRBJ2-7	CASRGGLGLYEQYF	TGTGCCTCCCGCGGAGGGCTAGGTCTCTACGAGCAGTACTTC
TRBD2	TRBV20-1	many	TRBJ2-5	CSATSGGVPEETQYF	TGCAGTGCTACTAGCGGGGGGGTACCAGAGGAGACCCAGTACTTC
TRBD1	TRBV11-2	once	TRBJ2-2	CASSPRTQTGTGDTGELFF	TGTGCCAGCAGCCCGAGGACGCAAACCGGGACAGGGGACACCGGGGAGCTGTTTTTT
TRBD2	TRBV7-2	many	TRBJ2-7	CASSLVAGAPYEQYF	TGTGCCAGCAGCTTAGTAGCGGGGGCCCCCTACGAGCAGTACTTC
NA	TRBV27	many	TRBJ2-7	CASSLLPTGGGAYEQYF	TGTGCCAGCAGTTTACTTCCCACGGGTGGCGGGGCCTACGAGCAGTACTTC
NA	TRBV19	many	TRBJ1-1	CASTPLVNTEAFF	TGTGCCAGTACCCCTCTTGTTAACACTGAAGCTTTCTTT
NA	TRBV11-3	many	TRBJ2-5	CASSLDSGETQYF	TGTGCCAGCAGCTTAGACTCAGGGGAGACCCAGTACTTC
NA	TRBV6-4	many	TRBJ2-6	CASRANRVFSGANVLTF	TGTGCCAGCAGGGCGAACAGGGTATTCTCTGGGGCCAACGTCCTGACTTTC
NA	TRBV6-5	NA	TRBJ1-1	CASSYTVGEAFF	TGTGCCAGCAGTTACACCGTGGGAGAAGCTTTCTTT
NA	TRBV15	many	TRBJ1-5	CATSREQGLDQPQHF	TGTGCCACCAGCAGAGAACAGGGCCTTGATCAGCCCCAGCATTTT
TRBD1	TRBV29-1	many	TRBJ1-1	CSVQYRGPNTEAFF	TGCAGCGTTCAATACAGGGGGCCGAACACTGAAGCTTTCTTT
TRBD1	TRBV7-9	many	TRBJ1-6	CASSSAGQLNNSPLHF	TGTGCCAGCAGCTCCGCGGGACAGTTGAATAATTCACCCCTCCACTTT
NA	TRBV6-1	many	TRBJ1-1	CASIQRGTEAFF	TGTGCCAGCATCCAAAGGGGTACTGAAGCTTTCTTT
NA	TRBV7-8	many	TRBJ1-2	CASSLEAGSGYTF	TGTGCCAGCAGCTTAGAGGCAGGGAGCGGCTACACCTTC
NA	TRBV7-9	many	TRBJ2-6	CASSSTASGANVLTF	TGTGCCAGCAGCTCTACAGCGTCTGGGGCCAACGTCCTGACTTTC
TRBD1	TRBV12-3/TRBV12-4	many	TRBJ2-5	CASSLKQGGQAQETQYF	TGTGCCAGCAGTTTAAAACAGGGGGGACAGGCTCAAGAGACCCAGTACTTC
NA	TRBV6-5	many	TRBJ1-6	CASSYDLLTPPLHF	TGTGCCAGCAGTTACGACTTGTTAACGCCACCCCTCCACTTT
NA	TRBV6-4	many	TRBJ1-2	CASSDRRLWGYTF	TGTGCCAGCAGTGATCGGCGCCTATGGGGCTACACCTTC
NA	TRBV20-1	many	TRBJ1-1	CSARDRTRRGTEAFF	TGCAGTGCTAGAGATCGGACGCGCCGGGGTACTGAAGCTTTCTTT
NA	TRBV5-1	many	TRBJ1-1	CASSRGGMNTEAFF	TGTGCCAGCAGTAGAGGAGGGATGAACACTGAAGCTTTCTTT
NA	TRBV19	many	TRBJ1-2	CASNIGGDGYTF	TGTGCCAGTAATATAGGGGGGGATGGCTACACCTTC